This is a list of T cell receptor beta chains from one sample in a study of regulatory T cells in long-lasting Graves disease. A single record per CDR3 protein comes from TCRdb applying MiXCR to the multiplex PCR reads. The sample carries roughly 430,000 distinct CDR3 sequences, around 20% recorded once. This material consisted of peripheral blood mononuclear cells (PBMCs), taken when the disease was refractory, from a patient treated with antithyroid drugs. Receptors originate from a female donor with Graves disease. Each CDR3 is given with its conserved first and last residue. The order of the fields is D gene, V gene, J gene, clone size, CDR3 protein, CDR3 DNA. D genes are given only for firm matches. Size is stated for part of the rows, as once, few or many counts, or as a class when the clone is expanded.

D: -; V: TRBV27; J: TRBJ1-6; size: few; CDR3: CASSLGGSSPLHF; DNA: TGTGCCAGCAGTCTGGGAGGGAGTTCACCCCTCCACTTT
D: -; V: TRBV28; J: TRBJ1-2; size: many; CDR3: CASSPTPRGTYGYTF; DNA: TGTGCCAGCAGTCCCACTCCGCGCGGGACCTATGGCTACACCTTC
D: TRBD2; V: TRBV27; J: TRBJ2-5; size: many; CDR3: CASSLTTSGQQETQYF; DNA: TGTGCCAGCAGTTTAACTACTAGCGGACAGCAAGAGACCCAGTACTTC
D: TRBD1; V: TRBV28; J: TRBJ1-3; size: -; CDR3: CASRPRTGGGNTIYF; DNA: TGTGCCAGCAGACCCCGGACAGGGGGTGGAAACACCATATATTTT
D: -; V: TRBV19; J: TRBJ1-1; size: few; CDR3: CASTQKAGSNTEAFF; DNA: TGTGCCAGTACTCAAAAGGCGGGTTCGAACACTGAAGCTTTCTTT
D: -; V: TRBV12-3/TRBV12-4; J: TRBJ1-4; size: many; CDR3: CASSLPRAFGEKLFF; DNA: TGTGCCAGCAGTTTACCCAGGGCTTTTGGAGAAAAACTGTTTTTT
D: -; V: TRBV12-3/TRBV12-4; J: TRBJ1-6; size: many; CDR3: CASSLARTAYNSPLHF; DNA: TGTGCCAGCAGTTTAGCAAGGACAGCCTATAATTCACCCCTCCACTTT
D: TRBD1; V: TRBV19; J: TRBJ1-1; size: -; CDR3: CASSIENRGRTEAFF; DNA: TGTGCCAGTAGTATAGAAAACAGGGGGCGCACTGAAGCTTTCTTT
D: -; V: TRBV10-2; J: TRBJ2-7; size: many; CDR3: CASSEHRGGEQYF; DNA: TGCGCCAGCAGTGAACACAGGGGAGGCGAGCAGTACTTC
D: -; V: TRBV6-5; J: TRBJ2-7; size: many; CDR3: CASSYSKQGHYEQYF; DNA: TGTGCCAGCAGTTACTCGAAGCAGGGGCACTACGAGCAGTACTTC